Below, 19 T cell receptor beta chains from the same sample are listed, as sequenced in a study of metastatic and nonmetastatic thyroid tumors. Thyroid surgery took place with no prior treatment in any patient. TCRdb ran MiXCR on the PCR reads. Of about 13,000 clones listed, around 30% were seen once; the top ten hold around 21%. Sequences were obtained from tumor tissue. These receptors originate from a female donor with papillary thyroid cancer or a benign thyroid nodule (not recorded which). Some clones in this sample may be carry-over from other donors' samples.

The CDR3 region has the DNA TGTGCCTGGACTTCCGCCGAAACCCAGACTTGGGACTATGGCTACACCTTC. Translated: CAWTSAETQTWDYGYTF. This chain links TRBV30 with TRBJ1-2, with D hard to call. The CDR3 loop spans 17 amino acids. CDR1 and CDR2 from the germline V gene are GTSNPN and SVGIG (reference sequence). Between the trimmed V and J ends, which lost 4 bases and 3 bases, there was a span of 24 bases.

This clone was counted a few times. The CDR3 sequence is CASTPRGRDYGYTF. DNA of the CDR3: TGTGCCAGCACCCCCAGGGGCAGGGACTATGGCTACACCTTC. The chain couples TRBV2 to TRBJ1-2; D is perhaps TRBD1 (6 bases). The CDR3 has 14 residues. Germline CDR1 reads SNHLY; CDR2 reads FYNNEI. V was shortened by 7 bases and J by 3 bases, with 15 bases between the two germline ends. The full variable domain, its missing parts supplied by reference TRBV2 and TRBJ1-2, is EPEVTQTPSHQVTQMGQEVILRCVPISNHLYFYWYRQILGQKVEFLVSFYNNEISEKSEIFDDQFSVERPDGSNFTLKIRSTKLEDSAMYFCASTPRGRDYGYTFGSGTRLTVV.

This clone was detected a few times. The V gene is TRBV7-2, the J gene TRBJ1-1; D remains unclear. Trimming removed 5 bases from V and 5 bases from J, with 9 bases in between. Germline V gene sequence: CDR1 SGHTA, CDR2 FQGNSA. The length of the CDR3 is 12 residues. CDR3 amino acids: CASSTRNTEAFF. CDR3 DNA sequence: TGTGCCAGCAGCACCAGGAATACTGAAGCTTTCTTT.

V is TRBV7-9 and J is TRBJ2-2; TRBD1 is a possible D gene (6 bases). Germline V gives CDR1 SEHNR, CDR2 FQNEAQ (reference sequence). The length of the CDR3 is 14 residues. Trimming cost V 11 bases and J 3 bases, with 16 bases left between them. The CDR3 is CAGYAGDHTGELFF. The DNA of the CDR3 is TGTGCCGGTTACGCAGGGGACCACACCGGGGAGCTGTTTTTT.

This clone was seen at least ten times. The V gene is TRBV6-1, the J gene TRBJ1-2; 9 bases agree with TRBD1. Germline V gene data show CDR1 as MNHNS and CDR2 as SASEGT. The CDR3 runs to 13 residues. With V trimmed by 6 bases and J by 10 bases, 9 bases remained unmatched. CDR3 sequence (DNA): TGTGCCAGCAGGGGGACAGGGATCAATGACTACACCTTC. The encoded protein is CASRGTGINDYTF.

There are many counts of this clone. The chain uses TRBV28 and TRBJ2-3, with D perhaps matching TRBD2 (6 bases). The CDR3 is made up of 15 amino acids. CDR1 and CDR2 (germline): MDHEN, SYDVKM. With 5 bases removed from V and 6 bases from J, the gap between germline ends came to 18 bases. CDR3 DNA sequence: TGTGCCAGCAGTCCAAATAAAGGACTAAGGGATACGCAGTATTTT. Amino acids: CASSPNKGLRDTQYF. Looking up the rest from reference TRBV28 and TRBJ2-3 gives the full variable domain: DVKVTQSSRYLVKRTGEKVFLECVQDMDHENMFWYRQDPGLGLRLIYFSYDVKMKEKGDIPEGYSVSREKKERFSLILESASTNQTSMYLCASSPNKGLRDTQYFGPGTRLTVL.

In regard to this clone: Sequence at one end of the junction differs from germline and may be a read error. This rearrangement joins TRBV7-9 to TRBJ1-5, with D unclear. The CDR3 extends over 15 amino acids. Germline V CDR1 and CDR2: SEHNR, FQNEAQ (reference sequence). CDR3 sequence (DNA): TGCGCCAGCAGCTTAGCGGGGAGTAGCAATCAGCCCCAGCATTTT. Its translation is CASSLAGSSNQPQHF.

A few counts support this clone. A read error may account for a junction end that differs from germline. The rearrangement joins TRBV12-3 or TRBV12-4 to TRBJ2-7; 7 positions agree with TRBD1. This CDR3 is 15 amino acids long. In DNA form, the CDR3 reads TGTGCCATCAGTCCGCGCTCAGGGGGTTCCTACGAGCAGTACTTC. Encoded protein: CAISPRSGGSYEQYF.

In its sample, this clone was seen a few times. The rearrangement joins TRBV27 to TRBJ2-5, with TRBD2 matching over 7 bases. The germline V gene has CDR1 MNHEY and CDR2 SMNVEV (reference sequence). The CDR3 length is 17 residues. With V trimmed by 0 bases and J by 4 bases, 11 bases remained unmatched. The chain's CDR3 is CASSLSFRASGLETQYF. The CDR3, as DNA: TGTGCCAGCAGTTTATCCTTTCGGGCTAGCGGACTAGAGACCCAGTACTTC.

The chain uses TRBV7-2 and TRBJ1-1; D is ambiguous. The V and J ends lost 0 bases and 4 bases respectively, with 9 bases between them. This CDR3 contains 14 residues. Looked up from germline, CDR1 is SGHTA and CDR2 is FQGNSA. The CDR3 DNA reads TGTGCCAGCAGCTTAGCCCCCGGTGTCACTGAAGCTTTCTTT. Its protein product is CASSLAPGVTEAFF. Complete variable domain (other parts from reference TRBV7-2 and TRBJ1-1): GAGVSQSPSNKVTEKGKDVELRCDPISGHTALYWYRQSLGQGLEFLIYFQGNSAPDKSGLPSDRFSAERTGGSVSTLTIQRTQQEDSAVYLCASSLAPGVTEAFFGQGTRLTVV.

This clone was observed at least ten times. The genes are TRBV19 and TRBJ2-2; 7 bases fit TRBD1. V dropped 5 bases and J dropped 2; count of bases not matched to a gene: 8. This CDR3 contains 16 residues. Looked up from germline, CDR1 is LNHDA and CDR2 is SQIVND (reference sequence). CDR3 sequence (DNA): TGTGCCAGTAGTCCAGAGACAGGGATAAACACCGGGGAGCTGTTTTTT. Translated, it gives CASSPETGINTGELFF.

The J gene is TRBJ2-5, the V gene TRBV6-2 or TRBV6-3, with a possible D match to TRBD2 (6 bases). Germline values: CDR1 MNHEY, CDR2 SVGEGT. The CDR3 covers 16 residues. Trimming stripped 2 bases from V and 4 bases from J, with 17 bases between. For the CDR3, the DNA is TGTGCCAGCAGTTACGATGGGGGAGTGGGAGGAGAGACCCAGTACTTC. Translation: CASSYDGGVGGETQYF.

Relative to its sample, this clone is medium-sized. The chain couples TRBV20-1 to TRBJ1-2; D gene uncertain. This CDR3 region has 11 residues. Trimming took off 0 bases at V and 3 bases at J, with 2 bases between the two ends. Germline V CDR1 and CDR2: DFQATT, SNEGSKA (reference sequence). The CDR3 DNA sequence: TGCAGTGCTAGAGATGACTATGGCTACACCTTC. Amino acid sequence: CSARDDYGYTF.

The CDR3 here is CASMGQGACNEQFF. DNA of the CDR3: TGTGCCAGCATGGGACAGGGGGCCTGCAATGAGCAGTTCTTC. This chain links TRBV28 with TRBJ2-1; TRBD1 aligns across 12 bases. This CDR3 has 14 amino acids. The V gene's germline CDR1 is MDHEN and CDR2 SYDVKM. V trimming: 7 bases; J trimming: 6 bases; junction bases outside the gene matches: 4.

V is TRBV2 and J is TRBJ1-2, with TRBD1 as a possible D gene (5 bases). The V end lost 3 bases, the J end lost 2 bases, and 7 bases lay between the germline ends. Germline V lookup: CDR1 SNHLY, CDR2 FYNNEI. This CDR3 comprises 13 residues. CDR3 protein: CASSDQGNYGYTF. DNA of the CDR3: TGTGCCAGCAGTGATCAGGGCAACTATGGCTACACCTTC.

The CDR3 region has the DNA TGTGCCAGCAGTGCCGGGACCTCTCTCGGGCAGTACTTC. Translated: CASSAGTSLGQYF. The V and J genes are TRBV25-1 and TRBJ2-7; D tentatively reads TRBD1 or TRBD2 (5 bases each). Per germline, CDR1 MGHDK and CDR2 SYGVNS. Between the trimmed V and J ends, which lost 4 bases and 9 bases, there was a span of 16 bases. This CDR3 has 13 amino acids.

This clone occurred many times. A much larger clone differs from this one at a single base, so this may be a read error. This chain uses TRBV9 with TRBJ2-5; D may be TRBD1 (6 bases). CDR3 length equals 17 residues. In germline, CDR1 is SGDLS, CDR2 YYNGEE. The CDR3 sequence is CASSEDPDRTPIVTQCF. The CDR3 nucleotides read TGTGCCAGCAGCGAGGACCCAGACAGGACCCCAATCGTGACCCAGTGCTTC.

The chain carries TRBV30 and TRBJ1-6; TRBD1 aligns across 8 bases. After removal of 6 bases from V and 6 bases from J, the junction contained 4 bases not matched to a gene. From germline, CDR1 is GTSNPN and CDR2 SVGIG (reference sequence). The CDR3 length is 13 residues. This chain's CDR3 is CACRQGSNSPLHF. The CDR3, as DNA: TGTGCCTGCCGACAGGGGTCTAATTCACCCCTCCACTTT.

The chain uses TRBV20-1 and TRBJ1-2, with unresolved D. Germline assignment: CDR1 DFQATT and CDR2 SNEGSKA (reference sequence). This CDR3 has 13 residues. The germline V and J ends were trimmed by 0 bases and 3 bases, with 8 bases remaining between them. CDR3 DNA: TGCAGTGCTAGAGATCCGGCAGACTATGGCTACACCTTC. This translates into CSARDPADYGYTF.